Listed here is a single TCR beta chain. Its target is not known. These data come from a study of T cells expressing NK-cell markers. Study-wide results and caveats: Once again these clonotypes came out on top in the CD3+CD56-NKG2C+ fraction of a few donors.

TCRdb re-analyzed the 5' RACE reads; it lists each CDR3 protein once, without DNA. Its table lists 300,000 or so distinct CDR3 sequences. Germline V CDR1 and CDR2: MNHEY, SVGAGI. The CDR3 contains 14 residues. The source of this sequence is a woman between 18 and 75 years old in good health. The sample comprised blood T cells: a sorted CD56 or NKG2C T cell subset, CD4+ or CD8+ T cells, or bulk PBMC T cells (not recorded which). The V and J genes are TRBV6-5 and TRBJ1-1. The CDR3 is CASSYSKPNTEAFF.